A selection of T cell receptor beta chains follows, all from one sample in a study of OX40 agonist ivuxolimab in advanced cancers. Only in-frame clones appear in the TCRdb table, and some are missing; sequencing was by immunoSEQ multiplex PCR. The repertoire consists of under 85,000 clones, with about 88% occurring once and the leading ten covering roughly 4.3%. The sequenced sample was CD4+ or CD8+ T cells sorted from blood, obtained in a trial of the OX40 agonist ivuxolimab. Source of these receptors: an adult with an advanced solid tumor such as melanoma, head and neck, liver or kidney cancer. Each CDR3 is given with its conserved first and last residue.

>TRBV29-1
CSPEGRFF
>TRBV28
CASSLGGGYEQYF
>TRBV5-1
CASSFRLAGQNEQFF
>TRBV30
CAWSVGGNNEKLFF
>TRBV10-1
CASSERVVAKNIQYF
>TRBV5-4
CASSPSGSGRWGNEQFF
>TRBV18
CASSQVRETDTQYF
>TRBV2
CASSEGLAGGETQYF
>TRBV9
CASSATGEIVNEQFF
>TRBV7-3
CASSLLRGGELFF
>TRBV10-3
CAISDEARESYTQYF
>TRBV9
CASSARQGAGTDTQYF
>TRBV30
CAWSVQDSPNQPQHF
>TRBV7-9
CASSLLRGKQGDTGELFF
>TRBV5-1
CASKPQGSGNTIYF
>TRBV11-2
CASSQYGPGYEQYF
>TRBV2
CAIQGTSSAYNEQFF
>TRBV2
CASSVLEETQYF
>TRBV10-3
CAISAVSESQPQHF
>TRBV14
CASGSSRNTIYF
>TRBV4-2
CASSQDNYGGTGANVLTF
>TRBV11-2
CASSSQPGSAKNIQYF
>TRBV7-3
CASSLMRGNEQFF
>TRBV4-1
CASSQEPGPSSYEQYF
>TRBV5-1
CASSPRFEDEQFF
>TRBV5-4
CASSLGQLGRDYTGELFF
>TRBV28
CASSNDRGMGNTGELFF
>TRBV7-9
CASSSYEGNTEAFF
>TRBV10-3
CATGQGAIGTGELFF
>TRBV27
CASSSPGQGTYEAFF
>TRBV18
CASSPPSGGGRAFF
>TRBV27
CASSLSDRGLGEQYF
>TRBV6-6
CASSYSSGSYEQYF
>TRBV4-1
CASSQGRGRILDTQYF
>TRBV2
CASSVLGYNEQFF
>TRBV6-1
CASSFRENTGELFF
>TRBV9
CASSAHQGGPYEQYF
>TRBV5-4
CASSSPTGTRNIQYF
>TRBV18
CASSPSGDVTYEQYF
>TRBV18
CASSQRHTTNEKLFF
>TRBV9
CASTSGSTDTQYF
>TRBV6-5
CASSLRTSGFYNEQFF